The 25 T cell receptor beta chains listed next were all sequenced from one sample in a study of CD8+ T cells in alopecia areata. In each case, RNA was isolated and then reverse transcribed into cDNA as the sequencing template. The repertoire was sequenced with immunoSEQ multiplex PCR; TCRdb's copy has only in-frame clones and lacks some. The sample carries roughly 150,000 clones, about 54% recorded once. Sequencing used CD4+ T cells sorted from blood. Receptor source: a human donor in good health.

This clone was counted only a few times. This chain connects TRBV29-1 to TRBJ2-2, with D perhaps matching TRBD2 (6 bases). The CDR3 spans 13 residues. Per germline, CDR1 SQVTM and CDR2 ANQGSEA. V shed 6 bases and J shed 4 bases, with 12 bases lying between them. The CDR3, as DNA: TGCAGCGTCCACGGGGGAGGCACCGGGGAGCTGTTTTTT. Amino acids: CSVHGGGTGELFF.

The chain is built from TRBV25-1 and TRBJ1-1; D is ambiguous. The germline V gene encodes CDR1 MGHDK and CDR2 SYGVNS. V lost 8 bases, J lost 9 bases, and 19 bases lay in between. The CDR3 length is 13 residues. DNA for the CDR3: TGTGCCAGCGACTCGGACGGGGAACTCAAAGCTTTCTTT. This encodes CASDSDGELKAFF.

Notes on this clone: The sample holds other DNA sequences that translate to the same CDR3. The rearrangement joins TRBV5-6 to TRBJ2-7; TRBD2 might be the D (6 bases). Trimming took 2 bases from V and 1 from J, leaving 10 bases between them. The CDR3 totals 14 residues. In germline, CDR1 is SGHDT, CDR2 YYEEEE. The CDR3 nucleotides are TGTGCCAGCAGCTTAATGGGAGGATCCTACGAGCAGTACTTC. As protein: CASSLMGGSYEQYF.

This clone was picked up a small number of times. The genes are TRBV2 and TRBJ1-1, with D tentatively TRBD1 (6 bases). Trimming shortened V by 6 bases and J by 1 base, and 12 bases separated the two germline ends. The CDR3 runs to 14 residues. Germline V gene sequence: CDR1 SNHLY, CDR2 FYNNEI. CDR3 residues: CASRLVGQNTEAFF. The DNA for the CDR3 is TGTGCCAGCAGACTTGTGGGACAGAACACTGAAGCTTTCTTT.

The V and J genes are TRBV15 and TRBJ1-1; tentative D call: TRBD1 (5 bases). V was trimmed by 0 bases and J by 0 bases, leaving 8 bases between them. Germline values: CDR1 LNHNV, CDR2 YYDKDF (reference sequence). The CDR3 length is 15 residues. The CDR3 reads CATSREGLVNTEAFF. The CDR3 DNA is TGTGCCACCAGCAGAGAGGGACTGGTGAACACTGAAGCTTTCTTT.

This clone showed up just once. This sample includes further DNA sequences coding for the same CDR3. The V gene is TRBV20-1, the J gene TRBJ1-2; D remains ambiguous. The CDR3 is made up of 11 amino acids. CDR1 and CDR2 (germline): DFQATT, SNEGSKA (reference sequence). The germline V and J ends were trimmed by 3 bases and 4 bases, with 6 bases remaining between them. This CDR3 reads CSASSGYGYTF. CDR3 sequence (DNA): TGCAGTGCTAGTTCAGGCTATGGCTACACCTTC.

This chain joins TRBV25-1 and TRBJ1-2, with 8 bases fitting TRBD1. The CDR3 is made up of 12 amino acids. Germline loops: CDR1 MGHDK, CDR2 SYGVNS. The V segment lost 10 bases and the J segment 5 bases; nucleotides outside the gene matches: 6. This CDR3 is CATWGQAYGYTF. The CDR3 DNA reads as TGTGCCACATGGGGACAGGCTTATGGCTACACCTTC.

In this sample, this clone turned up a few times. This sequence joins TRBV18 and TRBJ1-3, with TRBD1 identical over 9 bases. V lost 0 bases to trimming and J lost 5 bases; unmatched junction nucleotides: 2. This CDR3 spans 15 amino acids. Germline values: CDR1 KGHSH, CDR2 LQKENI. The CDR3 DNA sequence: TGTGCCAGCTCACCACCGGGACAGGGAAGAAACACCATATATTTT. Encoded protein: CASSPPGQGRNTIYF.

The J gene is TRBJ2-3, the V gene TRBV29-1, with TRBD2 as a possible D gene (5 bases). CDR1 SQVTM and CDR2 ANQGSEA come from the germline V gene. Trimming took 6 bases from V and 2 from J, leaving 21 bases between them. The CDR3 loop spans 16 amino acids. CDR3 protein: CSVVRDYTKDTDTQYF. The CDR3 DNA follows: TGCAGCGTAGTCCGTGACTACACCAAAGACACAGATACGCAGTATTTT.

Only a few counts were recorded for this clone. In DNA, the CDR3 is TGTGCCACCAGTCGGCGGGGAGAGACCCAGTACTTC. It is translated as CATSRRGETQYF. This chain joins TRBV15 and TRBJ2-5; D is perhaps TRBD2 (6 bases). The V end lost 6 bases, the J end lost 4 bases, and 9 bases lay between the germline ends. This CDR3 is 12 amino acids long. Germline-derived CDR1 and CDR2 are LNHNV and YYDKDF (reference sequence).

The V and J genes are TRBV18 and TRBJ2-7, with D perhaps matching TRBD2 (5 bases). V lost 1 base and J lost 0, with 13 bases in between. The CDR3 has 16 residues. Germline V CDR1 and CDR2: KGHSH, LQKENI. The CDR3 DNA reads TGTGCCAGCTCACCACTCGTCAGCGGCTTCTCCTACGAGCAGTACTTC. Its translation: CASSPLVSGFSYEQYF.

V gene TRBV19 combines with J gene TRBJ2-1, with D maybe TRBD2 (6 bases). Per germline, CDR1 LNHDA and CDR2 SQIVND (reference sequence). CDR3 length: 11 residues. Trimming stripped 7 bases from V and 6 bases from J, with 7 bases between. For the CDR3, the DNA is TGTGCCAGTAAAGCGGGCAATGAGCAGTTCTTC. It yields the protein CASKAGNEQFF.

The rearrangement uses TRBV6-5 and TRBJ2-7, with D tentatively TRBD1 (5 bases). The CDR3 contains 14 residues. The germline CDR1 and CDR2 sequences are MNHEY and SVGAGI. V lost 6 bases to trimming and J lost 1 base, with 13 bases between them. The chain's CDR3 is CASSRTGLSYEQYF. In DNA form, the CDR3 reads TGTGCCAGCAGCCGCACAGGCCTATCCTACGAGCAGTACTTC.

This clone showed up just a few times. The chain recombines TRBV29-1 with TRBJ2-3; the match to TRBD2 covers 13 bases. The germline V gene encodes CDR1 SQVTM and CDR2 ANQGSEA. This CDR3 has 17 residues. V trimming: 7 bases; J trimming: 6 bases; junction bases outside the gene matches: 16. The CDR3 sequence: CSGGLAGVGQISDTQYF. In DNA form, the CDR3 reads TGCAGCGGTGGACTAGCGGGAGTTGGGCAAATTTCCGATACGCAGTATTTT.

This clone showed up many times. This sequence joins TRBV15 and TRBJ2-3; D gene ambiguous. Germline assignment: CDR1 LNHNV and CDR2 YYDKDF (reference sequence). The CDR3 extends over 18 amino acids. V shed 2 bases and J shed 0 bases, with 18 bases lying between them. The CDR3 here is CATSRHPIPSGSTDTQYF. CDR3 nucleotide sequence: TGTGCCACCAGCAGACACCCTATCCCGTCCGGGAGCACAGATACGCAGTATTTT.

A few counts support this clone. The rearrangement joins TRBV29-1 to TRBJ2-3, with 9 bases aligning to TRBD1. CDR3 length equals 14 residues. The V gene's germline CDR1 is SQVTM and CDR2 ANQGSEA. V dropped 7 bases and J dropped 3; count of bases not matched to a gene: 8. The CDR3 spells CSAADRGTTDTQYF. CDR3 nucleotide sequence: TGCAGCGCAGCAGACAGGGGGACGACAGATACGCAGTATTTT.

This clone came up a few times. The chain has TRBV11-2 and TRBJ2-7, with TRBD2 as a possible D gene (6 bases). Germline lookup yields CDR1 SGHAT and CDR2 FQNNGV. The CDR3 covers 15 residues. With 7 bases removed from V and 3 bases from J, the gap between germline ends came to 19 bases. In DNA form, the CDR3 reads TGTGCCAGCACCCCGGTTAAGTTCGGGGGCTACGAGCAGTACTTC. Amino acid sequence: CASTPVKFGGYEQYF.

Comment on this clone: The sample has other DNA sequences that encode this CDR3 too. J is TRBJ2-5 and V is TRBV5-1; D is uncertain. This CDR3 region has 12 residues. Deletions cut 0 bases from V and 1 base from J, with 1 base between. Per germline, CDR1 SGHRS and CDR2 YFSETQ. The CDR3 sequence is CASSLGQETQYF. CDR3 nucleotides: TGCGCCAGCAGCTTGGGCCAAGAGACCCAGTACTTC. The full variable domain, rest sourced from reference TRBV5-1 and TRBJ2-5, is KAGVTQTPRYLIKTRGQQVTLSCSPISGHRSVSWYQQTPGQGLQFLFEYFSETQRNKGNFPGRFSGRQFSNSRSEMNVSTLELGDSALYLCASSLGQETQYFGPGTRLLVL.

A few counts support this clone. The chain is built from TRBV23-1 and TRBJ2-2; D unresolved. TRBV23-1 has ORF status, its function being uncertain. The V gene lost 3 bases and the J gene lost 7 bases, with 15 bases spanning the gap. This CDR3 contains 15 residues. CDR3 sequence (DNA): TGCGCCAGCAGTCATCCAACCTTAAGGGACGGGGAGCTGTTTTTT. Protein: CASSHPTLRDGELFF.

This clone was recorded a few times. The chain carries TRBV30 and TRBJ2-1, with 12 bases lining up with TRBD2. This CDR3 contains 15 residues. CDR1 GTSNPN and CDR2 SVGIG come from the germline V gene (reference sequence). The V gene end was trimmed by 0 bases and the J gene end by 6 bases; junction bases not matched to a gene: 3. This CDR3 is CAWSVLAGGGNEQFF. The CDR3 DNA sequence: TGTGCCTGGAGTGTACTAGCGGGAGGTGGCAATGAGCAGTTCTTC.

This clone was detected only a few times. This chain joins TRBV29-1 and TRBJ1-2; D might be TRBD1 (5 bases). V was pared by 7 bases and J by 3 bases, with 9 bases between. Germline V gene sequence: CDR1 SQVTM, CDR2 ANQGSEA. The CDR3 has 11 residues. The CDR3 bases are TGCAGCGCGACAGTTGACTATGGCTACACCTTC. It encodes CSATVDYGYTF.

The chain uses TRBV10-3 and TRBJ1-2; 10 positions agree with TRBD1. This CDR3 region has 13 residues. V lost 11 bases to trimming and J lost 3 bases; unmatched junction nucleotides: 6. CDR1 and CDR2 from the germline V gene are ENHRY and SYGVKD. The CDR3 nucleotides read TGTGCCCTACGACAGGGGGCGGACTATGGCTACACCTTC. This translates into CALRQGADYGYTF.

Only a few counts were recorded for this clone. This sequence joins TRBV30 and TRBJ1-2; D might be TRBD1 (6 bases). Germline V gene sequence: CDR1 GTSNPN, CDR2 SVGIG (reference sequence). CDR3 length: 13 residues. Trimming shortened V by 5 bases and J by 0 bases, and 10 bases separated the two germline ends. The CDR3 sequence is CAWGQLPNYGYTF. As DNA, the CDR3 is TGTGCCTGGGGACAGTTACCTAACTATGGCTACACCTTC.

The chain joins TRBV30 to TRBJ2-1; 7 nucleotides agree with TRBD2. The CDR3 extends over 14 amino acids. CDR1 is GTSNPN and CDR2 is SVGIG in the germline V gene (reference sequence). Unmatched junction bases numbered 1, after V lost 2 bases and J lost 0 bases. Written as DNA, the CDR3 is TGTGCCTGGAGTTGGGGGGGCTCCTACAATGAGCAGTTCTTC. This encodes CAWSWGGSYNEQFF.

The CDR3 bases are TGTGCCAGCACCCCGTCAAGACCAAGGGAGTTCTTC. It yields the protein CASTPSRPREFF. The gene calls are TRBV7-9 and TRBJ2-1, with D hard to call. Germline loops: CDR1 SEHNR, CDR2 FQNEAQ (reference sequence). The CDR3 covers 12 residues. V gave up 7 bases and J gave up 14 bases, with 18 bases separating them.